The clone carrying this T cell receptor beta chain was picked up many times. This sample was taken from a study of human T cells and chemical hapten exposure. Study in general: Patients received weekly diphenylcyclopropenone doses to the scalp throughout the approximately 26-week study. Alopecia areata, totalis or universalis was found in mostly female patients. Per-sample TCR yields varied mainly from small pooled library volume differences.

TCRdb re-derived calls from the RACE reads in MiXCR, one entry per CDR3 protein. The repertoire includes over 85,000 distinct CDR3 sequences, around 12% of them detected once, and around 2.2% sits in the top ten. Germline CDR1 SGHNT, CDR2 YENEEA. The CDR3 is 14 amino acids. Between the trimmed V and J ends, which lost 5 bases and 4 bases, there was a span of 14 bases. Described time point: patch test 1, 2 weeks after DPC sensitization. Treatment given: therapeutic diphenylcyclopropenone sensitization with weekly scalp DPC. Unfractionated whole blood yielded the extracted total RNA. This specimen was whole blood, taken in connection with sensitization to the hapten diphenylcyclopropenone (DPC). This receptor was identified in a woman in her thirties or forties with alopecia areata. Some clones in this sample may be carry-over from other donors' samples. The chain is built from TRBV11-3 and TRBJ2-5; D may be TRBD2 (6 bases). DNA for the CDR3: TGTGCCAGCAGCCCGCGGGACTCCCCAGAGACCCAGTACTTC. The encoded protein is CASSPRDSPETQYF.